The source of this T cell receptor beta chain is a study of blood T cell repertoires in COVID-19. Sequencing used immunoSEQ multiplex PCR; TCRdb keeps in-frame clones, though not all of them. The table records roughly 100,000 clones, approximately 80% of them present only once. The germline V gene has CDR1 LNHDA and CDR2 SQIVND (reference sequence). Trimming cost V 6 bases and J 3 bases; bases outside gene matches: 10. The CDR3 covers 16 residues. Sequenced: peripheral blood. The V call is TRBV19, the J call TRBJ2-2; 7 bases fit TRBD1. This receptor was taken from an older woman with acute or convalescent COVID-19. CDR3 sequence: CASSNGRTGYTGELFF. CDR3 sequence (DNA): TGTGCCAGTAGCAATGGTCGGACAGGATACACCGGGGAGCTGTTTTTT.